These T cell receptor beta chains were read from a single sample in a study of identifying expanded T cells in peripheral blood. The repertoire was sequenced with immunoSEQ multiplex PCR; TCRdb's copy has only in-frame clones and lacks some. The table includes fewer than 130,000 clones, around 89% detected once. The specimen was blood. All receptors come from a person aged 18 to 70 in good health. The CDR3 runs from the conserved cysteine through the conserved F or W.

cdr3_length: 16; j_call: TRBJ2-2; v_call: TRBV10-3; cdr3_aa: CASSYSPGGVVGELFF
cdr3_length: 11; j_call: TRBJ2-7; v_call: TRBV5-5; cdr3_aa: CASSYLYEQYF
cdr3_length: 15; j_call: TRBJ1-6; v_call: TRBV19; cdr3_aa: CASSLGREEYSPLHF
cdr3_length: 13; j_call: TRBJ2-7; v_call: TRBV9; cdr3_aa: CASSAGSSYEQYF
cdr3_length: 12; j_call: TRBJ1-3; v_call: TRBV29-1; cdr3_aa: CSVGGIGNTIYF
cdr3_length: 15; j_call: TRBJ1-3; v_call: TRBV9; cdr3_aa: CASSPRPDGGNTIYF
cdr3_length: 14; j_call: TRBJ2-2; v_call: TRBV19; cdr3_aa: CASSDRDPGGELFF
cdr3_length: 13; j_call: TRBJ1-5; v_call: TRBV6-5; cdr3_aa: CASRTGFGQPQHF
cdr3_length: 11; j_call: TRBJ1-1; v_call: TRBV7-2; cdr3_aa: CASSTYIEAFF
cdr3_length: 13; j_call: TRBJ1-1; v_call: TRBV28; cdr3_aa: CASFGTMNTEAFF
cdr3_length: 15; j_call: TRBJ2-3; v_call: TRBV6-5; cdr3_aa: CASSPEYSSTDTQYF
cdr3_length: 14; j_call: TRBJ1-5; v_call: TRBV10-3; cdr3_aa: CAISPQGNNQPQHF
cdr3_length: 13; j_call: TRBJ2-1; v_call: TRBV5-5; cdr3_aa: CASMASGANEQFF
cdr3_length: 16; j_call: TRBJ2-1; v_call: TRBV7-2; cdr3_aa: CASSLDIAGGQYEQFF
cdr3_length: 13; j_call: TRBJ2-7; v_call: TRBV10-3; cdr3_aa: CAIRAVEMYEQYF
cdr3_length: 18; j_call: TRBJ1-6; v_call: TRBV5-1; cdr3_aa: CASSLGFSSGESNSPLHF
cdr3_length: 15; j_call: TRBJ2-5; v_call: TRBV7-9; cdr3_aa: CASSPRQNRQETQYF
cdr3_length: 15; j_call: TRBJ1-2; v_call: TRBV29-1; cdr3_aa: CIVGGSDLKYYGYTF
cdr3_length: 14; j_call: TRBJ2-3; v_call: TRBV5-1; cdr3_aa: CASSLAGGADTQYF
cdr3_length: 13; j_call: TRBJ1-1; v_call: TRBV19; cdr3_aa: CASRKGSGTEAFF
cdr3_length: 12; j_call: TRBJ1-2; v_call: TRBV7-9; cdr3_aa: CASWTGFLGYTF
cdr3_length: 11; j_call: TRBJ1-2; v_call: TRBV5-4; cdr3_aa: CASSSLTGYTF
cdr3_length: 13; j_call: TRBJ2-5; v_call: TRBV2; cdr3_aa: CASSRVGEETQYF
cdr3_length: 12; j_call: TRBJ1-6; v_call: TRBV7-2; cdr3_aa: CASSLVAGTLHF
cdr3_length: 14; j_call: TRBJ1-2; v_call: TRBV5-1; cdr3_aa: CASRYSPGDEGYTF
cdr3_length: 13; j_call: TRBJ1-2; v_call: TRBV15; cdr3_aa: CATTPGQFGGYTF
cdr3_length: 15; j_call: TRBJ2-7; v_call: TRBV30; cdr3_aa: CAWSGEAGGLNEQYF
cdr3_length: 16; j_call: TRBJ2-1; v_call: TRBV7-2; cdr3_aa: CASSLVGGGNYNEQFF
cdr3_length: 15; j_call: TRBJ1-4; v_call: TRBV5-5; cdr3_aa: CASRRTTGTNEKLFF
cdr3_length: 15; j_call: TRBJ2-2; v_call: TRBV7-9; cdr3_aa: CASSLRDNIREELFF
cdr3_length: 16; j_call: TRBJ1-1; v_call: TRBV10-1; cdr3_aa: CASSESRGRENTEAFF
cdr3_length: 15; j_call: TRBJ2-1; v_call: TRBV7-2; cdr3_aa: CASSLYGESYNEQFF
cdr3_length: 11; j_call: TRBJ2-7; v_call: TRBV27; cdr3_aa: CASSSQDEQYF
cdr3_length: 15; j_call: TRBJ2-5; v_call: TRBV7-2; cdr3_aa: CASSLVTGGRETQYF
cdr3_length: 16; j_call: TRBJ2-7; v_call: TRBV5-1; cdr3_aa: CASSWTLAGGSYEQYF
cdr3_length: 15; j_call: TRBJ1-1; v_call: TRBV9; cdr3_aa: CASSVAFGPLTEAFF
cdr3_length: 16; j_call: TRBJ1-1; v_call: TRBV11-2; cdr3_aa: CASSLGGLRSGTEAFF
cdr3_length: 17; j_call: TRBJ2-3; v_call: TRBV5-1; cdr3_aa: CASTPGTSWVGADTQYF
cdr3_length: 15; j_call: TRBJ1-1; v_call: TRBV5-1; cdr3_aa: CASSSQGQGSTEAFF
cdr3_length: 12; j_call: TRBJ1-1; v_call: TRBV5-6; cdr3_aa: CASSPRSKKAFF
cdr3_length: 12; j_call: TRBJ2-3; v_call: TRBV5-1; cdr3_aa: CASSDNRGTQYF
cdr3_length: 14; j_call: TRBJ1-2; v_call: TRBV5-1; cdr3_aa: CASSLGNPLYGYTF
cdr3_length: 15; j_call: TRBJ1-2; v_call: TRBV5-1; cdr3_aa: CASRLQGRVADGYTF
cdr3_length: 14; j_call: TRBJ2-7; v_call: TRBV7-9; cdr3_aa: CASSRDGQTYEQYF
cdr3_length: 14; j_call: TRBJ1-5; v_call: TRBV19; cdr3_aa: CASSIFRDNQPQHF
cdr3_length: 12; j_call: TRBJ2-2; v_call: TRBV11-2; cdr3_aa: CASNFLAGELFF
cdr3_length: 13; j_call: TRBJ1-2; v_call: TRBV27; cdr3_aa: CASSKVANYGYTF
cdr3_length: 19; j_call: TRBJ2-6; v_call: TRBV4-2; cdr3_aa: CASSTSPQGPGSGANVLTF
cdr3_length: 14; j_call: TRBJ1-1; v_call: TRBV5-1; cdr3_aa: CASSLAPPNTEAFF
cdr3_length: 15; j_call: TRBJ2-7; v_call: TRBV11-2; cdr3_aa: CASSLALGVAYEQYF